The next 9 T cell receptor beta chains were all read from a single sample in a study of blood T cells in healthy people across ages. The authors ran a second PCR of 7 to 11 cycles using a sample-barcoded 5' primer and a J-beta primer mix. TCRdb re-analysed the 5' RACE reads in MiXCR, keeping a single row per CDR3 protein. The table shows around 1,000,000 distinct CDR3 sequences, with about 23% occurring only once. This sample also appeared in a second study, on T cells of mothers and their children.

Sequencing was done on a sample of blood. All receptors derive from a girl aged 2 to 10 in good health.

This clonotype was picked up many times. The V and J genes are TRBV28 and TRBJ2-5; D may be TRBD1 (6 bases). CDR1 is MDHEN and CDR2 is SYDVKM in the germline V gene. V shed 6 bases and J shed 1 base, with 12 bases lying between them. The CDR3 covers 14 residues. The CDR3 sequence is CASSPPRGQETQYF. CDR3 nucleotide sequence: TGTGCCAGCAGCCCCCCCAGGGGCCAAGAGACCCAGTACTTC.

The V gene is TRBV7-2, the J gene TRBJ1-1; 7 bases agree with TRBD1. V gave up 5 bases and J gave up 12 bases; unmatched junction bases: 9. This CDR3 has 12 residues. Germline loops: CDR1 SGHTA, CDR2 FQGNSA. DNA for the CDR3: TGTGCCAGCAGCCCCTCCGAGGGGGCGTCTTTCTTT. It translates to CASSPSEGASFF.

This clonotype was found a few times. The CDR3 region is CASSFQISSYEQYF. DNA for the CDR3: TGCGCCAGCAGCTTCCAGATAAGCTCCTACGAGCAGTACTTC. The V and J genes are TRBV5-1 and TRBJ2-7; D is undetermined. V was pared by 2 bases and J by 0 bases, with 9 bases between. The CDR3 extends over 14 amino acids. Per the germline V gene, CDR1 is SGHRS and CDR2 is YFSETQ.

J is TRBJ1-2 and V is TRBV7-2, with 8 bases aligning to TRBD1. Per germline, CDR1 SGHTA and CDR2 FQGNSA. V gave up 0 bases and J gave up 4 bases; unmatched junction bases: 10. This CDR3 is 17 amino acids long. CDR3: CASSLAGTGPSTYGYTF. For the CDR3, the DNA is TGTGCCAGCAGCTTAGCCGGGACAGGACCTTCCACCTATGGCTACACCTTC.

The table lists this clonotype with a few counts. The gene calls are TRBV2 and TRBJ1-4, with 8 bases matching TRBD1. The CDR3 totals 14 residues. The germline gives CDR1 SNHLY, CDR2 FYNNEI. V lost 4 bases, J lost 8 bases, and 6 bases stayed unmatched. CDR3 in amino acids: CASSGQGLREKLFF. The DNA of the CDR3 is TGTGCCAGCAGTGGACAGGGGTTGAGGGAAAAACTGTTTTTT.

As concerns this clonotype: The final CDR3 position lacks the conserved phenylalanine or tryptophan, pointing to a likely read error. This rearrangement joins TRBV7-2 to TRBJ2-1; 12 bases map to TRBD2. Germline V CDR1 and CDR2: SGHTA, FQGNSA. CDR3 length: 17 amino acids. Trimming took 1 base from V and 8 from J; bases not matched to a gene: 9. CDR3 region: CASSLGGRLAGVHEQFL. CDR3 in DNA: TGTGCCAGCAGCTTAGGGGGTCGACTAGCGGGAGTCCATGAGCAGTTCCTC.

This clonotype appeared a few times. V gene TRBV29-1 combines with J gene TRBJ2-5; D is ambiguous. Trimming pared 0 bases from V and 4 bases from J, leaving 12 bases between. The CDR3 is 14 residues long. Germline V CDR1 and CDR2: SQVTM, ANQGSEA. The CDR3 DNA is TGCAGCGTTGAAGATGAGGCCCTCGGAGAGACCCAGTACTTC. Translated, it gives CSVEDEALGETQYF. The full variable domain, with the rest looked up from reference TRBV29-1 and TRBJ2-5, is SAVISQKPSRDICQRGTSLTIQCQVDSQVTMMFWYRQQPGQSLTLIATANQGSEATYESGFVIDKFPISRPNLTFSTLTVSNMSPEDSSIYLCSVEDEALGETQYFGPGTRLLVL.

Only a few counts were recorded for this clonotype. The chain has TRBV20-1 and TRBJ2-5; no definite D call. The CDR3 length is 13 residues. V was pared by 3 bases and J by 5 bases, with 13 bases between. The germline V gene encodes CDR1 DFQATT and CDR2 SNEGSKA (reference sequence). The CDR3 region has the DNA TGCAGTGCTAGGTACCAGATAGACGAGACCCAGTACTTC. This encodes CSARYQIDETQYF.

The CDR3 spells CSASAPFTGLTYEQYF. DNA for the CDR3: TGCAGTGCTAGCGCCCCCTTTACAGGGCTAACCTACGAGCAGTACTTC. The chain is built from TRBV20-1 and TRBJ2-7, with D possibly TRBD1 on 6 matching bases. The CDR3 has 16 residues. Trimming stripped 3 bases from V and 2 bases from J, with 20 bases between. Germline V gives CDR1 DFQATT, CDR2 SNEGSKA (reference sequence).